The 8 T cell receptor beta chains presented below share a single source sample, sequenced in a study of shared clonotypes between healthy human individuals. Using immunoSEQ multiplex PCR, the repertoire was profiled, and TCRdb retains in-frame clones only, with some absent. The table includes approximately 840,000 clones, 96% detected once. The naive CD8 subset, CD45RO-negative cells positively selected for CCR7, excluded terminally differentiated effector memory CD45RA+ cells. Sequencing was performed on naive CD8+ T cells sorted from blood. These receptors originate from a man aged 25 to 40 in good health.

The V call is TRBV2, the J call TRBJ1-3; D gene ambiguous. CDR3 length: 15 residues. V lost 2 bases and J lost 0, with 8 bases in between. Per the germline V gene, CDR1 is SNHLY and CDR2 is FYNNEI. CDR3 loop: CASSEYGLSGNTIYF. The CDR3 DNA sequence: TGTGCCAGCAGTGAATACGGTCTCTCTGGAAACACCATATATTTT.

The V gene is TRBV6-5, the J gene TRBJ2-7; D is possibly TRBD1 (7 bases). The germline gives CDR1 MNHEY, CDR2 SVGAGI. CDR3 size: 13 residues. The V end lost 4 bases, the J end lost 6 bases, and 13 bases lay between the germline ends. The chain's CDR3 is CASSSGGLGEQYF. The CDR3 DNA is TGTGCCAGCAGTTCAGGGGGGTTGGGCGAGCAGTACTTC.

V usage is TRBV15 and J usage is TRBJ2-7, with 7 positions matching TRBD1. Per germline, CDR1 LNHNV and CDR2 YYDKDF (reference sequence). This CDR3 spans 14 amino acids. With V trimmed by 3 bases and J by 2 bases, 4 bases remained unmatched. CDR3 protein: CATSRWQGAYEQYF. The CDR3 DNA sequence: TGTGCCACCAGCAGGTGGCAGGGGGCCTACGAGCAGTACTTC.

The rearrangement joins TRBV10-2 to TRBJ2-3; 7 nucleotides line up with TRBD1. CDR1 WSHSY and CDR2 SAAADI come from the germline V gene. The CDR3 consists of 16 residues. V shed 5 bases and J 4 bases; nucleotides not matched to a gene: 12. Written as DNA, the CDR3 is TGCGCCAGCAGTTCGACAGGGAAGAGAGTACCAGATACGCAGTATTTT. Translating it yields CASSSTGKRVPDTQYF.

The chain combines TRBV4-3 with TRBJ2-1; 8 bases map to TRBD2. This CDR3 has 15 residues. Trimming at V came to 0 bases and at J to 8 bases, leaving 6 bases not matched to a gene. Germline CDR1 LGHNA, CDR2 YSLEER. CDR3 region: CASSQDREGWDEQFF. For the CDR3, the DNA is TGCGCCAGCAGCCAAGATCGGGAGGGTTGGGATGAGCAGTTCTTC.

This chain connects TRBV15 to TRBJ2-1; D gene ambiguous. V was cut by 0 bases and J by 9 bases, with 21 bases left in between. CDR1 is LNHNV and CDR2 is YYDKDF in the germline V gene (reference sequence). The CDR3 consists of 17 residues. Written as DNA, the CDR3 is TGTGCCACCAGCAGAGATTCGCGAGACATGAATCTTGGTGAGCAGTTCTTC. Translated: CATSRDSRDMNLGEQFF.

V is TRBV7-2 and J is TRBJ2-3; D gene uncertain. There are 14 residues in the CDR3. CDR1 is SGHTA, CDR2 FQGNSA, per germline. The germline V and J ends were trimmed by 2 bases and 1 base, with 7 bases remaining between them. The CDR3 bases are TGTGCCAGCAGCTTAAGTTCGGGCACAGATACGCAGTATTTT. Protein product: CASSLSSGTDTQYF.

The CDR3 region is CASSYSALNTDTQYF. In nucleotides, the CDR3 is TGTGCCAGCAGCTACAGCGCCCTTAACACAGATACGCAGTATTTT. V usage is TRBV9 and J usage is TRBJ2-3; D not resolved. The CDR3 length is 15 residues. The germline CDR1 and CDR2 sequences are SGDLS and YYNGEE. The V gene lost 4 bases and the J gene lost 2 bases, with 14 bases spanning the gap.